The 22 T cell receptor beta chains given below trace back to one sample, sequenced in a study of blood T cell repertoires in COVID-19. Profiling relied on immunoSEQ multiplex PCR, and the TCRdb table lists in-frame clones only, not all of them. The sample holds 100,000 or so clones, approximately 92% seen once. Sample: peripheral blood. The receptors were gathered from a woman aged 80 or over with acute or convalescent COVID-19.

J is TRBJ1-2 and V is TRBV19; D perhaps matches TRBD1 (5 bases). The V end was cut by 5 bases, the J end by 3 bases, with 16 bases between. Germline-derived CDR1 and CDR2 are LNHDA and SQIVND (reference sequence). The CDR3 spans 15 residues. CDR3 loop: CASSSKMTADYGYTF. The CDR3 nucleotides are TGTGCCAGTAGTTCGAAGATGACAGCTGACTATGGCTACACCTTC. Full variable domain (outside the CDR3, taken from reference TRBV19 and TRBJ1-2): DGGITQSPKYLFRKEGQNVTLSCEQNLNHDAMYWYRQDPGQGLRLIYYSQIVNDFQKGDIAEGYSVSREKKESFPLTVTSAQKNPTAFYLCASSSKMTADYGYTFGSGTRLTVV.

This chain links TRBV5-1 with TRBJ2-1; D is uncertain. Germline V lookup: CDR1 SGHRS, CDR2 YFSETQ. Trimming shortened V by 0 bases and J by 2 bases, and 12 bases separated the two germline ends. The length of the CDR3 is 16 residues. The CDR3 DNA reads as TGCGCCAGCAGCTTGGTCGTGACAAAGGCCTACAATGAGCAGTTCTTC. Protein sequence: CASSLVVTKAYNEQFF.

This clone appeared a few times. Other DNA sequences in the same sample also yield this CDR3. The V gene is TRBV18, the J gene TRBJ1-1; 8 bases match TRBD1. CDR3 length: 14 amino acids. V lost 6 bases and J lost 0; bases outside the gene matches: 3. The V gene's germline CDR1 is KGHSH and CDR2 LQKENI. CDR3: CASSPRGLNTEAFF. The DNA of the CDR3 is TGTGCCAGCTCCCCCAGGGGGCTGAACACTGAAGCTTTCTTT.

The chain has TRBV6-5 and TRBJ1-5, with a weak D call TRBD1 (5 bases). Germline assignment: CDR1 MNHEY and CDR2 SVGAGI. The CDR3 runs to 15 residues. Trimming shortened V by 7 bases and J by 2 bases, and 15 bases separated the two germline ends. CDR3 DNA sequence: TGTGCCAGCATTAAACCAGGGTACCGCAATCAGCCCCAGCATTTT. Protein sequence: CASIKPGYRNQPQHF.

This clone occurred a few times. This chain joins TRBV28 and TRBJ2-5; the D gene is possibly TRBD2 (7 bases). Trimming removed 3 bases at V and 7 bases at J, with 21 bases between. Germline CDR1 is MDHEN and CDR2 is SYDVKM. The CDR3 contains 16 residues. CDR3 bases: TGTGCCAGCAGTTTGGGGTCGCGGGGGCCTGGAGCGACCCAGTACTTC. This codes for CASSLGSRGPGATQYF.

For the CDR3, the DNA is TGTGCCAGCACCATTCACTTCAATTGCCCCGGGTTCACCGGGGAGCTGTTTTTT. Residues: CASTIHFNCPGFTGELFF. The chain combines TRBV5-7 with TRBJ2-2; no firm D call. TRBV5-7 falls under the ORF class, with uncertain function. The V end lost 6 bases, the J end lost 4 bases, and 25 bases lay between the germline ends. The CDR3 extends over 18 amino acids.

Here the CDR3 DNA reads TGTGCCACCAGTGATCCCTCAGGGGGCGGGCAGCCCCAGCATTTT. This encodes CATSDPSGGGQPQHF. J is TRBJ1-5 and V is TRBV24-1; 8 bases are shared with TRBD1. The V gene end was trimmed by 3 bases and the J gene end by 7 bases; junction bases not matched to a gene: 7. CDR1 and CDR2 from the germline V gene are KGHDR and SFDVKD. The CDR3 extends over 15 amino acids.

V usage is TRBV5-1 and J usage is TRBJ1-1; TRBD1 agrees at 8 bases. CDR1 and CDR2 (germline): SGHRS, YFSETQ. After removal of 0 bases from V and 6 bases from J, the junction contained 7 bases not matched to a gene. This CDR3 comprises 15 residues. The CDR3 loop reads CASSLDVTGASEAFF. CDR3 DNA sequence: TGCGCCAGCAGCTTGGATGTGACAGGGGCTTCTGAAGCTTTCTTT. The full variable domain, rest sourced from reference TRBV5-1 and TRBJ1-1, is KAGVTQTPRYLIKTRGQQVTLSCSPISGHRSVSWYQQTPGQGLQFLFEYFSETQRNKGNFPGRFSGRQFSNSRSEMNVSTLELGDSALYLCASSLDVTGASEAFFGQGTRLTVV.

V and J are TRBV5-8 and TRBJ2-7, with D perhaps matching TRBD2 (6 bases). Germline values: CDR1 SGHTS, CDR2 YDEGEE. V was shortened by 1 base and J by 4 bases, with 9 bases between the two germline ends. The CDR3 has 13 residues. The CDR3 loop reads CASSLFRGYEQYF. The CDR3 region has the DNA TGTGCCAGCAGCTTGTTTCGGGGGTACGAGCAGTACTTC.

The chain is built from TRBV5-8 and TRBJ2-2, with D unclear. Trimming removed 0 bases at V and 1 base at J, with 4 bases between. Germline lookup yields CDR1 SGHTS and CDR2 YDEGEE. CDR3 size: 14 residues. The CDR3: CASSLVRNTGELFF. The CDR3 bases are TGTGCCAGCAGCTTGGTTCGGAACACCGGGGAGCTGTTTTTT.

This chain connects TRBV30 to TRBJ1-4; no reliable D call. This CDR3 comprises 15 residues. V shed 0 bases and J shed 7 bases, with 15 bases lying between them. CDR1 and CDR2 (germline): GTSNPN, SVGIG (reference sequence). CDR3 DNA: TGTGCCTGGAGTGTACAAAGGGCACGGGGTGAAAAACTGTTTTTT. It encodes CAWSVQRARGEKLFF.

The rearrangement joins TRBV2 to TRBJ1-2; D call uncertain. Germline CDR1 reads SNHLY; CDR2 reads FYNNEI. This CDR3 contains 13 residues. Trimming pared 4 bases from V and 4 bases from J, leaving 10 bases between. CDR3 protein: CASSGEGFYGYTF. CDR3 bases: TGTGCCAGCAGTGGGGAGGGTTTCTATGGCTACACCTTC.

J is TRBJ2-3 and V is TRBV7-9; a weak D match, TRBD2 (7 bases). Trimming cost V 5 bases and J 3 bases, with 12 bases left between them. Germline V CDR1 and CDR2: SEHNR, FQNEAQ (reference sequence). The CDR3 covers 14 residues. The CDR3 sequence is CASSQGRGTDTQYF. The CDR3 DNA sequence: TGTGCCAGCAGCCAGGGGAGGGGGACAGATACGCAGTATTTT.

The chain joins TRBV7-2 to TRBJ1-5; 8 bases align to TRBD1. Germline loops: CDR1 SGHTA, CDR2 FQGNSA. CDR3 length: 15 residues. V was clipped by 5 bases and J by 2 bases; unmatched bases: 5. The CDR3 region is CASSQGQAGNQPQHF. Written as DNA, the CDR3 is TGTGCCAGCAGCCAGGGACAGGCGGGCAATCAGCCCCAGCATTTT.

The chain combines TRBV11-2 with TRBJ2-7; perhaps TRBD1 as D (6 bases). Trimming took 1 base from V and 0 from J, leaving 13 bases between them. The CDR3 runs to 16 residues. The germline V gene has CDR1 SGHAT and CDR2 FQNNGV. The CDR3 here is CASSLGPDRNSYEQYF. The CDR3 nucleotides read TGTGCCAGCAGCTTAGGCCCCGACAGGAACTCCTACGAGCAGTACTTC.

The chain links TRBV9 to TRBJ2-3; 9 nucleotides align to TRBD1. The V gene end was trimmed by 3 bases and the J gene end by 4 bases; junction bases not matched to a gene: 6. The CDR3 contains 15 residues. The germline gives CDR1 SGDLS, CDR2 YYNGEE. CDR3 in DNA: TGTGCCAGCAGCGGAAGGGACAGGGCGGCAGATACGCAGTATTTT. Its translation: CASSGRDRAADTQYF.

V gene TRBV28 combines with J gene TRBJ2-7, with a tentative D call TRBD1 (5 bases). Trimming pared 5 bases from V and 6 bases from J, leaving 11 bases between. Looked up from germline, CDR1 is MDHEN and CDR2 is SYDVKM. The CDR3 is 12 residues long. The CDR3 region is CASSPWGREQYF. DNA of the CDR3: TGTGCCAGCAGTCCTTGGGGCCGCGAGCAGTACTTC.

This clone appeared a single time. V usage is TRBV10-3 and J usage is TRBJ2-7; D is possibly TRBD1 (6 bases). V lost 0 bases and J lost 5, with 14 bases in between. CDR1 is ENHRY, CDR2 SYGVKD, per germline. There are 15 residues in the CDR3. The CDR3 sequence is CAISESGGAGNEQYF. Here the CDR3 DNA reads TGTGCCATCAGTGAGTCTGGGGGCGCGGGCAACGAGCAGTACTTC.

CDR3 nucleotides: TGTGCCAGCAGCCAACAAACGCAGGCGTTCGGCTACACCTTC. Amino acid sequence: CASSQQTQAFGYTF. The chain employs TRBV6-5 and TRBJ1-2; D is unclear. The CDR3 consists of 14 residues. The germline gives CDR1 MNHEY, CDR2 SVGAGI. Deletions cut 6 bases from V and 8 bases from J, with 19 bases between.

The V gene is TRBV7-9, the J gene TRBJ2-7, with 10 bases matching TRBD2. This CDR3 spans 15 amino acids. Germline V gene data show CDR1 as SEHNR and CDR2 as FQNEAQ (reference sequence). Unmatched junction bases numbered 5, after V lost 4 bases and J lost 2 bases. CDR3 DNA: TGTGCCAGCAGCTCATTCAGCGGGGGGGCCTACGAGCAGTACTTC. Amino acids: CASSSFSGGAYEQYF. The full variable domain, its missing parts supplied by reference TRBV7-9 and TRBJ2-7, is DTGVSQNPRHKITKRGQNVTFRCDPISEHNRLYWYRQTLGQGPEFLTYFQNEAQLEKSRLLSDRFSAERPKGSFSTLEIQRTEQGDSAMYLCASSSFSGGAYEQYFGPGTRLTVT.

This clone was seen only once. The V gene is TRBV10-3, the J gene TRBJ2-7; TRBD1 matches 7 bases. V shed 6 bases, J shed 1 base, and the junction held 3 bases outside the gene matches. Germline CDR1 and CDR2: ENHRY and SYGVKD. The CDR3 length is 13 residues. The DNA of the CDR3 is TGTGCCATCAGGACGGGACAGTCCTACGAGCAGTACTTC. Protein sequence: CAIRTGQSYEQYF.

The V and J genes are TRBV11-2 and TRBJ1-2; TRBD1 matches 7 bases. This CDR3 has 13 residues. The germline V gene encodes CDR1 SGHAT and CDR2 FQNNGV. With 6 bases clipped from V and 13 bases from J, the junction kept 14 bases outside the gene matches. CDR3 amino acids: CASSTAGQRACTF. DNA for the CDR3: TGTGCCAGCAGTACTGCGGGACAGAGGGCATGCACCTTC.